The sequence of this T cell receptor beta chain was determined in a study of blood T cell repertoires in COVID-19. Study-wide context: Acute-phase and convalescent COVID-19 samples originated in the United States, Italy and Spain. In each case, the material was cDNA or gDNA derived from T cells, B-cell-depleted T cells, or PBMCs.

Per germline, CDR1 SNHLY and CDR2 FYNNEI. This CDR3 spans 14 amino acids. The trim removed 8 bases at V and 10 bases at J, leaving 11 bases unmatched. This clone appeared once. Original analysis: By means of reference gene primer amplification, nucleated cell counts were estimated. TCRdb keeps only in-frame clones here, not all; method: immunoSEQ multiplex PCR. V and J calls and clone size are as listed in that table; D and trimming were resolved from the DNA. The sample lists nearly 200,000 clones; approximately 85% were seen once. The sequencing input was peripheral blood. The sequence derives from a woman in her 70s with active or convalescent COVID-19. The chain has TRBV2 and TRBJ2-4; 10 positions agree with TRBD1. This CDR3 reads CASGATGGLPIQYF. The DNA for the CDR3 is TGTGCCAGCGGTGCGACAGGGGGCCTTCCTATTCAGTACTTC.